One T cell receptor (beta chain) is described in this entry. As yet, its antigen is unknown. With constant-segment primers, 5'RACE yielded cDNA libraries of TCR alpha and TCR beta that carried sample barcodes and UMIs. TCRdb used MiXCR to reprocess the 5' RACE reads, holding one entry per CDR3 protein. The repertoire includes about 100,000 distinct CDR3 sequences, 11% of them detected once, and roughly 40% sits in the top ten. The data stem from a study of T-cell memory formation after mild COVID-19. Overall study findings and caveats: Contracting clones from day 15 to 85 had balanced CD4/CD8; later expanders favoured CD4+. Chiefly within CM and EM were the contracting CD4+ clones; CD8+ ones were within EMRA. That cross-reactive memory joined was suggested by some responding clones appearing in pre-infection memory.

V was clipped by 3 bases and J by 5 bases, with 16 bases between them. The CDR3 covers 14 residues. Germline CDR1 SQVTM, CDR2 ANQGSEA. Sequences were obtained from PBMCs or a T cell subset sorted from them (not recorded which). This rearrangement joins TRBV29-1 to TRBJ2-5, with D tentatively TRBD1 or TRBD2 (5 bases each). The sequence came from a man younger than 35 who had mild COVID-19 (a few samples of this study predate the infection). Cell type and time point are not known. CDR3 DNA: TGCAGCGTTGACGGGACGAAGGGCTGGGAGACCCAGTACTTC. Translating gives CSVDGTKGWETQYF. Complete variable domain (other parts from reference TRBV29-1 and TRBJ2-5): SAVISQKPSRDICQRGTSLTIQCQVDSQVTMMFWYRQQPGQSLTLIATANQGSEATYESGFVIDKFPISRPNLTFSTLTVSNMSPEDSSIYLCSVDGTKGWETQYFGPGTRLLVL.